These 20 T cell receptor beta chains were sequenced from one sample in a study of response to subunit inactivated influenza vaccine (dated by TCRdb to 2017 to 2018). Explained via the paper, the time point label denotes: more than 35 days after influenza vaccine administration. The library was produced with RT-PCR. The instrument was an Illumina HiSeq 2500. TCRdb reprocessed the public reads (quality trimming at Q25 with fastp, clone calling with MiXCR) and kept in-frame beta chains. Entries that share a CDR3 protein sequence are merged under the most common genes and DNA. For this sample the table gives fewer than 650,000 distinct CDR3 sequences, of which around 13% were detected only once. The ten largest account for over 10% of the sample. The sequencing used PBMCs from blood, collected more than 35 days after vaccination. These receptors were collected from a man aged 50-60 years who received an inactivated influenza vaccine. Donor details come from another sample of the same person, matched by shared clones.

This clonotype was found many times. The chain has TRBV7-2 and TRBJ2-3, with a possible D match to TRBD2 (6 bases). The CDR3 covers 16 residues. Trimming shortened V by 4 bases and J by 3 bases, and 17 bases separated the two germline ends. Germline CDR1 reads SGHTA; CDR2 reads FQGNSA. The CDR3 bases are TGTGCCAGCAGCTCGGGACTGACCCGGGGTACAGATACGCAGTATTTT. This codes for CASSSGLTRGTDTQYF.

This clonotype was counted between two and nine times. The chain carries TRBV3-1 and TRBJ1-1; 7 nucleotides agree with TRBD1. The CDR3 runs to 13 residues. Germline-derived CDR1 and CDR2 are LGHDT and YNNKEL (reference sequence). After removal of 2 bases from V and 11 bases from J, the junction contained 8 bases not matched to a gene. CDR3 amino acids: CASSQPGQLYAFF. The CDR3, as DNA: TGTGCCAGCAGCCAACCGGGACAGCTTTACGCTTTCTTT.

The V and J genes are TRBV7-3 and TRBJ2-1; 9 bases align to TRBD1. V dropped 5 bases and J dropped 2; count of bases not matched to a gene: 16. The CDR3 is made up of 19 amino acids. Germline V gene data show CDR1 as SGHTA and CDR2 as FQGTGA. The CDR3 reads CASSPRGQGDTSPYNEQFF. The CDR3 DNA reads as TGTGCCAGCAGCCCCCGGGGACAGGGTGATACTTCTCCCTACAATGAGCAGTTCTTC. Together with reference TRBV7-3 and TRBJ2-1, the CDR3 gives the full variable domain: GAGVSQTPSNKVTEKGKYVELRCDPISGHTALYWYRQSLGQGPEFLIYFQGTGAADDSGLPNDRFFAVRPEGSVSTLKIQRTERGDSAVYLCASSPRGQGDTSPYNEQFFGPGTRLTVL.

This clonotype was counted a few times. This chain joins TRBV7-2 and TRBJ2-7, with TRBD2 identical over 14 bases. The germline gives CDR1 SGHTA, CDR2 FQGNSA. The CDR3 covers 17 residues. Trimming removed 3 bases from V and 3 bases from J; junction bases left unmatched: 7. This CDR3 reads CASSFGTSGSGFYEQYF. CDR3 nucleotides: TGTGCCAGCAGCTTCGGGACTAGCGGGAGTGGTTTCTACGAGCAGTACTTC. The complete variable domain, with remaining parts taken from reference TRBV7-2 and TRBJ2-7, reads GAGVSQSPSNKVTEKGKDVELRCDPISGHTALYWYRQSLGQGLEFLIYFQGNSAPDKSGLPSDRFSAERTGGSVSTLTIQRTQQEDSAVYLCASSFGTSGSGFYEQYFGPGTRLTVT.

This clonotype has at least ten counts. V and J are TRBV11-2 and TRBJ2-5; tentatively, D is TRBD2 (5 bases). The CDR3 has 13 residues. The V and J ends lost 3 bases and 2 bases respectively, with 7 bases between them. Germline lookup yields CDR1 SGHAT and CDR2 FQNNGV. CDR3 sequence (DNA): TGTGCCAGCAGCTTGGGAGCGCAAGAGACCCAGTACTTC. Its protein is CASSLGAQETQYF.

This clonotype appeared a few times. V is TRBV12-3 or TRBV12-4 and J is TRBJ1-1; TRBD1 is a possible D gene (5 bases). The CDR3 contains 16 residues. Trimming shortened V by 5 bases and J by 4 bases, and 20 bases separated the two germline ends. As DNA, the CDR3 is TGTGCCAGCAGTCGCCTGACGGGGATGGGGGGCACTGAAGCTTTCTTT. It specifies CASSRLTGMGGTEAFF.

The chain joins TRBV5-6 to TRBJ2-1; TRBD2 aligns across 7 bases. Germline lookup yields CDR1 SGHDT and CDR2 YYEEEE. The V and J ends lost 2 bases and 4 bases, in that order; junction bases with no gene match: 18. This CDR3 has 19 amino acids. The CDR3 coding sequence is TGTGCCAGCAGCTTCGCCGAGGAATTCGCGGGAGAGAAGTACAATGAGCAGTTCTTC. Residues: CASSFAEEFAGEKYNEQFF.

The J gene is TRBJ1-2, the V gene TRBV4-3; 8 nucleotides align to TRBD1. J gave up 7 bases and V 0 bases, and 10 bases lay outside the gene matches. Germline V gives CDR1 LGHNA, CDR2 YSLEER. CDR3 length: 16 residues. For the CDR3, the DNA is TGCGCCAGCAGCCAAGATGCCGGACAGGGCCGTGGTGGCTACACCTTC. Its protein is CASSQDAGQGRGGYTF.

This chain joins TRBV7-6 and TRBJ1-2; D gene unclear. Trimming shortened V by 5 bases and J by 0 bases, and 22 bases separated the two germline ends. Per germline, CDR1 SGHVS and CDR2 FNYEAQ. The CDR3 runs 18 residues. The CDR3 is CASSPTGKMTSANYGYTF. CDR3 coding DNA: TGTGCCAGCAGCCCGACGGGCAAAATGACTTCAGCTAACTATGGCTACACCTTC.

The chain employs TRBV7-8 and TRBJ1-1; tentatively, D is TRBD1 (5 bases). Germline assignment: CDR1 SGHVS and CDR2 FQNEAQ. The CDR3 runs to 15 residues. The V end was cut by 2 bases, the J end by 1 base, with 11 bases between. DNA for the CDR3: TGTGCCAGCAGCTTAAACAGGCTGGAGAACACTGAAGCTTTCTTT. Encoded protein: CASSLNRLENTEAFF. The whole variable domain, remainder taken from reference TRBV7-8 and TRBJ1-1, is GAGVSQSPRYKVAKRGQDVALRCDPISGHVSLFWYQQALGQGPEFLTYFQNEAQLDKSGLPSDRFFAERPEGSVSTLKIQRTQQEDSAVYLCASSLNRLENTEAFFGQGTRLTVV.

The gene calls are TRBV29-1 and TRBJ2-1, with 7 bases matching TRBD1. Germline CDR1 is SQVTM and CDR2 is ANQGSEA. J lost 9 bases, V lost 4 bases, and 12 bases had no gene match. This CDR3 is built from 14 residues. The CDR3 DNA reads TGCAGCGTTGTCAAGGGGGCAGTTAAAGTTGAGCAGTTCTTC. Its translation: CSVVKGAVKVEQFF.

This clonotype was seen repeatedly, ten times or more. V gene TRBV20-1 combines with J gene TRBJ2-2, with TRBD2 matching 12 bases. Germline CDR1 and CDR2: DFQATT and SNEGSKA (reference sequence). Losses at the gene ends were 0 bases for V and 8 bases for J; bases not matched to a gene: 1. There are 14 residues in the CDR3. This CDR3 is CSARDTSGRGELFF. The CDR3 region has the DNA TGCAGTGCTAGAGATACTAGCGGGAGGGGGGAGCTGTTTTTT.

The sample holds many counts of this clonotype. The CDR3 here is CASSPGTDTDTQYF. The CDR3 DNA sequence: TGCGCCAGCAGCCCCGGGACCGACACAGATACGCAGTATTTT. The chain is built from TRBV5-1 and TRBJ2-3; TRBD1 or TRBD2 may be the D gene (5 bases each). Trimming left V 4 bases short and J 2 bases short, with 11 bases between. The CDR3 totals 14 residues. Germline loops: CDR1 SGHRS, CDR2 YFSETQ.

This clonotype has a handful of counts. V and J are TRBV20-1 and TRBJ2-2, with D uncertain. Germline V gives CDR1 DFQATT, CDR2 SNEGSKA (reference sequence). The CDR3 runs 12 residues. V was pared by 0 bases and J by 6 bases, with 5 bases between. The DNA for the CDR3 is TGCAGTGCTAGAGAGGTAGCCGGGGAGCTGTTTTTT. The encoded protein is CSAREVAGELFF.

The genes are TRBV4-3 and TRBJ2-1, with D perhaps matching TRBD1 (5 bases). The CDR3 spans 14 residues. V was trimmed by 0 bases and J by 7 bases, leaving 10 bases between them. Per germline, CDR1 LGHNA and CDR2 YSLEER. As DNA, the CDR3 is TGCGCCAGCAGCCAAGAGTTCAGGGCAAATGAGCAGTTCTTC. Encoded protein: CASSQEFRANEQFF.

This clonotype was observed a handful of times. This chain uses TRBV5-1 with TRBJ1-1, with 7 bases matching TRBD1. CDR1 and CDR2 from the germline V gene are SGHRS and YFSETQ. The CDR3 sequence is 14 residues long. Trimming at V came to 3 bases and at J to 4 bases, leaving 6 bases not matched to a gene. CDR3 protein: CASSSTGSVTEAFF. The CDR3 DNA sequence: TGCGCCAGCAGCTCGACAGGGTCGGTCACTGAAGCTTTCTTT.

This clonotype was recorded a few times. The chain has TRBV7-2 and TRBJ1-1; a weak D match, TRBD1 (6 bases). This CDR3 has 15 amino acids. Germline V lookup: CDR1 SGHTA, CDR2 FQGNSA. The V end was cut by 5 bases, the J end by 4 bases, with 17 bases between. CDR3 in amino acids: CASSPEGGVSTEAFF. The CDR3 nucleotides read TGTGCCAGCAGCCCCGAAGGGGGGGTGAGCACTGAAGCTTTCTTT.

J is TRBJ2-5 and V is TRBV19; a possible D gene is TRBD1 (5 bases). This CDR3 is built from 13 residues. Trimming stripped 4 bases from V and 5 bases from J, with 11 bases between. Germline V lookup: CDR1 LNHDA, CDR2 SQIVND (reference sequence). CDR3 DNA: TGTGCCAGTAGTACGCAGGGTCGGGAGACCCAGTACTTC. Translated: CASSTQGRETQYF.

This clonotype was recorded a few times. The V and J genes are TRBV6-1 and TRBJ2-7; weak D call: TRBD2 (5 bases). Trimming took off 7 bases at V and 2 bases at J, with 18 bases between the two ends. The V gene's germline CDR1 is MNHNS and CDR2 SASEGT. The length of the CDR3 is 15 residues. This chain's CDR3 is CASTEAGNDPYEQYF. The CDR3 region has the DNA TGTGCCAGCACCGAAGCCGGGAACGACCCCTACGAGCAGTACTTC.

V and J are TRBV5-1 and TRBJ1-2; perhaps TRBD1 as D (5 bases). This CDR3 region has 15 residues. V dropped 0 bases and J dropped 8 bases, with 17 bases sitting between them. Germline values: CDR1 SGHRS, CDR2 YFSETQ. CDR3 amino acids: CASSLEAGGYEGYTF. Here the CDR3 DNA reads TGCGCCAGCAGCTTGGAAGCCGGGGGGTATGAAGGCTACACCTTC.